Below, one TCR beta chain is given with its context. What it binds is unknown. The ends were cut back, 8 bases at V and 0 bases at J, with 11 bases in the middle. This CDR3 has 14 amino acids. Germline V CDR1 and CDR2: MNHNY, SVGAGI (reference sequence). The record originates from a study of OX40 agonist ivuxolimab in advanced cancers. Broader study findings: With doses of 0.1 to 3.0 mg/kg, CD4+ and CD8+ blood T cells had undergone clonal expansion by week 6. Low normalized T-cell clonal expansion also characterized some of the nonresponders.

Some clones are missing from TCRdb's copy, which holds only in-frame ones; the method was immunoSEQ multiplex PCR. Counted here are 73,000 or so clones, approximately 85% occurring once; the ten biggest clones make up about 0.6%. This sample comprised CD4+ or CD8+ T cells sorted from blood, obtained in a trial of the OX40 agonist ivuxolimab. The receptor was isolated from an adult with an advanced solid tumor such as melanoma, head and neck, liver or kidney cancer. The J gene is TRBJ2-1, the V gene TRBV6-6, with unresolved D. The CDR3 here is CASGDPSSYNEQFF. CDR3 bases: TGTGCCAGCGGGGATCCAAGCTCCTACAATGAGCAGTTCTTC.